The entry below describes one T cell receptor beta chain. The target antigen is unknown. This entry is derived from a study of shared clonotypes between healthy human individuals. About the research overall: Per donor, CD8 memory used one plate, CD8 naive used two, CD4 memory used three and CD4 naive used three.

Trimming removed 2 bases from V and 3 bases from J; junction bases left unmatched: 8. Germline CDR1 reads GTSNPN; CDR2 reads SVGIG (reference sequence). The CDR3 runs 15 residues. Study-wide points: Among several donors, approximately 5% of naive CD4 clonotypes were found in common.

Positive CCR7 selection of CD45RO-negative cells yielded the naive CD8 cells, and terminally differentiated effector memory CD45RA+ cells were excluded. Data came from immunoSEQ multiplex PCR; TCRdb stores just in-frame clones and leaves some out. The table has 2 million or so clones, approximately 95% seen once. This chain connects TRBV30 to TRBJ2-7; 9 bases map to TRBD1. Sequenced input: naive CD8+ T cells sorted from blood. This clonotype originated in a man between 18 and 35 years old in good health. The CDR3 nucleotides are TGTGCCTGGAGTACCGGACAGGGGCGACTCTACGAGCAGTACTTC. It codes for CAWSTGQGRLYEQYF.